The entry that follows covers one T cell receptor beta chain sequence. Its matching antigen is unknown. The data originate from a study of T cells in tuberculosis. Across the whole study: In South Africa, adults with active tuberculosis were compared with IGRA-negative and latently infected IGRA-positive adolescents.

Between the trimmed V and J ends, which lost 0 bases and 6 bases, there was a span of 14 bases. CDR1 is MNHEY and CDR2 is SVGAGI in the germline V gene. CDR3 length equals 16 residues. General observations from the study: Smaller distances to GMM-specific TCRs suggested their expansion in active tuberculosis. Smaller alpha distances in active tuberculosis partly reflected shorter CDR3-alpha lengths.

Using immunoSEQ multiplex PCR, the repertoire was profiled, and TCRdb retains in-frame clones only, with some absent. The sample includes 20,000 to 25,000 clones, more than 80% of them seen just once. At study entry, adolescents had tuberculin skin tests and IGRA screening. The V and J genes are TRBV6-5 and TRBJ1-4; perhaps TRBD1 as D (6 bases). This receptor was obtained from a donor aged 10-29 years with latent tuberculosis or without tuberculosis infection. Sequencing input: PBMCs. The CDR3 here is CASSYSAGAPDEKLFF. The CDR3, as DNA: TGTGCCAGCAGTTACTCCGCGGGGGCCCCCGATGAAAAACTGTTTTTT.